The 13 T cell receptor beta chains below all came from one sample that was sequenced in a study of shared clonotypes between healthy human individuals. CD45RO-negative, CCR7-positively selected cells formed the naive CD8 fraction, excluding terminally differentiated effector memory CD45RA+ cells. This table comes from immunoSEQ multiplex PCR, and its TCRdb copy is limited to in-frame clones, with some not included. Of about 2 million clones in the sample, about 95% were seen once. The sequencing input was naive CD8+ T cells sorted from blood. The receptors stem from a man between 18 and 35 years old in good health.

This clone was counted a few times. The chain couples TRBV4-1 to TRBJ2-2, with TRBD1 identical over 9 bases. The CDR3 contains 13 residues. Looked up from germline, CDR1 is MGHRA and CDR2 is YSYEKL. Trimming at V came to 9 bases and at J to 4 bases, leaving 3 bases not matched to a gene. The CDR3 bases are TGCGCCAGTAGGACAGGGGCCACCGGGGAGCTGTTTTTT. Translating gives CASRTGATGELFF.

The chain couples TRBV13 to TRBJ1-2; tentatively, D is TRBD1 (5 bases). Germline loops: CDR1 PRHDT, CDR2 FYEKMQ (reference sequence). CDR3 size: 16 residues. Trimming removed 0 bases at V and 4 bases at J, with 15 bases between. The CDR3 reads CASSLGSAGPIYGYTF. CDR3 nucleotides: TGTGCCAGCAGCTTAGGATCCGCAGGGCCCATCTATGGCTACACCTTC.

The V call is TRBV7-6, the J call TRBJ1-2, with no clear D. The CDR3 is 13 residues long. Trimming removed 5 bases from V and 4 bases from J, with 11 bases in between. From germline, CDR1 is SGHVS and CDR2 FNYEAQ. Here the CDR3 reads CASSHDQLYGYTF. The DNA of the CDR3 is TGTGCCAGCAGCCACGATCAACTCTATGGCTACACCTTC.

J is TRBJ1-2 and V is TRBV4-1, with D possibly matching TRBD1 (5 bases). This CDR3 is built from 15 residues. Germline V lookup: CDR1 MGHRA, CDR2 YSYEKL. Trimming took 1 base from V and 4 from J, leaving 13 bases between them. The CDR3 reads CASSQAARGPYGYTF. The CDR3 nucleotides are TGCGCCAGCAGCCAAGCGGCAAGGGGCCCCTATGGCTACACCTTC.

The chain combines TRBV7-6 with TRBJ1-5; TRBD1 agrees at 8 bases. Trimming cost V 5 bases and J 0 bases; bases outside gene matches: 6. This CDR3 is 16 amino acids long. The V gene's germline CDR1 is SGHVS and CDR2 FNYEAQ. The CDR3 nucleotides read TGTGCCAGCAGCCTCGGGACAGGAGATAGCAATCAGCCCCAGCATTTT. Translation gives CASSLGTGDSNQPQHF.

This clone was detected only once. The same CDR3 can be traced to other DNA sequences in this sample. The rearrangement links TRBV11-2 to TRBJ2-7; D unresolved. Per germline, CDR1 SGHAT and CDR2 FQNNGV. CDR3 length: 13 amino acids. V lost 4 bases and J 1 base, leaving 8 bases between the germline ends. DNA of the CDR3: TGTGCCAGCAGCTCTACCCTATCCTACGAGCAGTACTTC. Its translation is CASSSTLSYEQYF.

The chain links TRBV19 to TRBJ1-1, with D perhaps TRBD1 (5 bases). The CDR3 extends over 11 amino acids. Trimming took off 4 bases at V and 9 bases at J, with 9 bases between the two ends. The germline V gene has CDR1 LNHDA and CDR2 SQIVND (reference sequence). This CDR3 is CASSKDTQAFF. The CDR3 region has the DNA TGTGCCAGTAGTAAGGACACCCAAGCTTTCTTT.

This chain uses TRBV5-4 with TRBJ2-7, with D tentatively TRBD2 (6 bases). This CDR3 has 15 residues. Germline V gives CDR1 SGHNT, CDR2 YYREEE (reference sequence). Trimming pared 0 bases from V and 3 bases from J, leaving 13 bases between. Here the CDR3 reads CASSLGVGGSYEQYF. The DNA for the CDR3 is TGTGCCAGCAGCTTGGGAGTGGGGGGAAGCTACGAGCAGTACTTC.

In the case of this clone: This sample includes further DNA sequences coding for the same CDR3. The rearrangement links TRBV6-5 to TRBJ2-1, with 7 bases lining up with TRBD2. The CDR3 is 14 residues long. V shed 0 bases and J 9 bases; nucleotides not matched to a gene: 5. Germline V gives CDR1 MNHEY, CDR2 SVGAGI. The CDR3 region is CASSYSAGVGEQFF. In DNA form, the CDR3 reads TGTGCCAGCAGTTACTCGGCGGGGGTAGGTGAGCAGTTCTTC.

For this clone: Other DNA sequences in the sample encode the same CDR3. The chain recombines TRBV27 with TRBJ2-7; no firm D call. With 2 bases removed from V and 0 bases from J, the gap between germline ends came to 11 bases. In germline, CDR1 is MNHEY, CDR2 SMNVEV (reference sequence). CDR3 length equals 15 residues. Here the CDR3 DNA reads TGTGCCAGCAGTTTAAAGGGTCGGAGCTCCTACGAGCAGTACTTC. As protein: CASSLKGRSSYEQYF.

CDR3 sequence: CASSMRGLETQYF. CDR3 sequence (DNA): TGTGCCAGCAGTATGAGGGGGCTGGAGACCCAGTACTTC. V and J are TRBV5-6 and TRBJ2-5; 7 bases are shared with TRBD1. CDR3 size: 13 residues. V shed 5 bases and J 5 bases; nucleotides not matched to a gene: 6. CDR1 SGHDT and CDR2 YYEEEE come from the germline V gene.

The rearrangement links TRBV7-8 to TRBJ1-1, with D hard to call. CDR3 length: 14 amino acids. Trimming cost V 3 bases and J 4 bases, with 12 bases left between them. Germline V gene data show CDR1 as SGHVS and CDR2 as FQNEAQ. Here the CDR3 DNA reads TGTGCCAGCAGCTTGGGTCGGGGAACCACTGAAGCTTTCTTT. Translation: CASSLGRGTTEAFF.

This chain links TRBV28 with TRBJ2-5; D perhaps matches TRBD1 (5 bases). The CDR3 consists of 13 residues. CDR1 and CDR2 from the germline V gene are MDHEN and SYDVKM. V was pared by 6 bases and J by 3 bases, with 11 bases between. CDR3: CASREQGEETQYF. CDR3 nucleotides: TGTGCCAGCAGAGAGCAGGGTGAAGAGACCCAGTACTTC.